The next 18 T cell receptor beta chains were all read from a single sample in a study of T cell changes during pregnancy in multiple sclerosis. The data were produced by immunoSEQ multiplex PCR, yet TCRdb's version contains in-frame clones alone and is incomplete. The sample lists some 59,000 clones; roughly nine tenths were seen once. Sequencing was performed on peripheral blood, taken in the first trimester of pregnancy. The receptors were gathered from a female donor with multiple sclerosis, enrolled in a pregnancy study.

This clone was detected only once. The chain combines TRBV7-2 with TRBJ2-2; D is uncertain. There are 17 residues in the CDR3. Between the trimmed V and J ends, which lost 1 base and 6 bases, there was a span of 18 bases. CDR1 is SGHTA, CDR2 FQGNSA, per germline. The CDR3 nucleotides read TGTGCCAGCAGCTTAGGTCTTCAAACAGTTGGTCCCGGGGAGCTGTTTTTT. This encodes CASSLGLQTVGPGELFF.

V gene TRBV27 combines with J gene TRBJ1-2; the D gene is possibly TRBD1 (5 bases). Germline CDR1 and CDR2: MNHEY and SMNVEV (reference sequence). The CDR3 consists of 11 residues. The V end lost 8 bases, the J end lost 5 bases, and 9 bases lay between the germline ends. The CDR3 DNA is TGTGCCAGCGGACACCAGTATGGCTACACCTTC. This translates into CASGHQYGYTF.

The table lists this clone with a few counts. This rearrangement joins TRBV7-9 to TRBJ1-6, with D possibly TRBD1 on 5 matching bases. V was cut by 5 bases and J by 10 bases, with 18 bases left in between. Per germline, CDR1 SEHNR and CDR2 FQNEAQ (reference sequence). The CDR3 consists of 15 residues. The DNA for the CDR3 is TGTGCCAGCAGCGTAGGGACCCCGGAGGGGTCACCCCTCCACTTT. Encoded protein: CASSVGTPEGSPLHF. Together with reference TRBV7-9 and TRBJ1-6, the CDR3 gives the full variable domain: DTGVSQNPRHKITKRGQNVTFRCDPISEHNRLYWYRQTLGQGPEFLTYFQNEAQLEKSRLLSDRFSAERPKGSFSTLEIQRTEQGDSAMYLCASSVGTPEGSPLHFGNGTRLTVT.

The genes are TRBV7-3 and TRBJ1-2, with 7 bases that match TRBD1. After removal of 4 bases from V and 4 bases from J, the junction contained 9 bases not matched to a gene. The CDR3 runs to 15 residues. Germline CDR1 and CDR2: SGHTA and FQGTGA. CDR3 sequence reads: CASSSDRAFGYGYTF. The CDR3 bases are TGTGCCAGCAGCTCAGACAGGGCCTTCGGCTATGGCTACACCTTC.

The chain links TRBV9 to TRBJ1-1, with D possibly being TRBD1 (6 bases). This CDR3 region has 13 residues. Germline assignment: CDR1 SGDLS and CDR2 YYNGEE. The germline V and J ends were trimmed by 5 bases and 3 bases, with 11 bases remaining between them. CDR3 nucleotide sequence: TGTGCCAGCAGTTCGGACAGCTACACTGAAGCTTTCTTT. Translated, it gives CASSSDSYTEAFF.

V and J are TRBV27 and TRBJ2-3; 8 bases map to TRBD1. Germline loops: CDR1 MNHEY, CDR2 SMNVEV (reference sequence). CDR3 length: 15 residues. J lost 5 bases, V lost 3 bases, and 7 bases had no gene match. CDR3 coding DNA: TGTGCCAGCAGTTTCGGGGGCAGGGGGCAAGATACGCAGTATTTT. Protein product: CASSFGGRGQDTQYF.

The chain uses TRBV28 and TRBJ1-6; 8 nucleotides line up with TRBD1. The CDR3 runs to 15 residues. V dropped 5 bases and J dropped 8; count of bases not matched to a gene: 8. Looked up from germline, CDR1 is MDHEN and CDR2 is SYDVKM. The CDR3 loop reads CASSTMDRDDSPLHF. The DNA of the CDR3 is TGTGCCAGCAGTACGATGGACAGGGATGATTCACCCCTCCACTTT.

In this sample, this clone turned up once. The chain links TRBV30 to TRBJ1-2; possible D gene TRBD1, 5 bases. The CDR3 extends over 15 amino acids. Germline loops: CDR1 GTSNPN, CDR2 SVGIG (reference sequence). Trimming took 0 bases from V and 4 from J, leaving 15 bases between them. As DNA, the CDR3 is TGTGCCTGGAGTGTCCAGGGTTTGGTAGGCTATGGCTACACCTTC. Protein product: CAWSVQGLVGYGYTF.

V and J are TRBV6-5 and TRBJ1-2; D call uncertain. V lost 2 bases and J 8 bases, leaving 15 bases between the germline ends. CDR1 and CDR2 from the germline V gene are MNHEY and SVGAGI. The CDR3 is 14 amino acids. CDR3 region: CASSYGQRDGGYTF. CDR3 coding DNA: TGTGCCAGCAGTTACGGCCAGCGGGATGGCGGCTACACCTTC.

V and J are TRBV5-1 and TRBJ1-1; possible D gene TRBD1, 5 bases. There are 15 residues in the CDR3. CDR1 is SGHRS and CDR2 is YFSETQ in the germline V gene. The ends were cut back, 0 bases at V and 1 base at J, with 10 bases in the middle. The CDR3 DNA reads TGCGCCAGCAGCTTGGGGGGCAGCTGGAACACTGAAGCTTTCTTT. As protein: CASSLGGSWNTEAFF.

This chain links TRBV25-1 with TRBJ1-3; possibly TRBD1 for D (6 bases). Germline CDR1 and CDR2: MGHDK and SYGVNS. Trimming shortened V by 5 bases and J by 0 bases, and 8 bases separated the two germline ends. The CDR3 contains 14 residues. The CDR3 DNA is TGTGCCAGCAGTCAGGGGAACTCTGGAAACACCATATATTTT. This translates into CASSQGNSGNTIYF.

This chain links TRBV7-9 with TRBJ2-7; the match to TRBD2 covers 7 bases. Germline CDR1 reads SEHNR; CDR2 reads FQNEAQ (reference sequence). This CDR3 contains 16 residues. The V segment lost 5 bases and the J segment 3 bases; nucleotides outside the gene matches: 13. The CDR3 coding sequence is TGTGCCAGCAGCAACGCGGGGCCAGCGGGGAACTACGAGCAGTACTTC. This encodes CASSNAGPAGNYEQYF.

The V gene is TRBV11-1, the J gene TRBJ1-2; 8 positions agree with TRBD1. This CDR3 comprises 14 residues. Trimming removed 5 bases from V and 2 bases from J; junction bases left unmatched: 4. Germline values: CDR1 SGHAT, CDR2 FQDESV (reference sequence). The CDR3, as DNA: TGTGCCAGCAGCCCCGGACAGGGAAACTATGGCTACACCTTC. It codes for CASSPGQGNYGYTF.

The chain is built from TRBV13 and TRBJ2-3; D not resolved. Germline V lookup: CDR1 PRHDT, CDR2 FYEKMQ (reference sequence). The CDR3 totals 14 residues. Trimming stripped 4 bases from V and 0 bases from J, with 8 bases between. The CDR3 DNA reads TGTGCCAGCAGCTCTTGGCCGAGCACAGATACGCAGTATTTT. The encoded protein is CASSSWPSTDTQYF. Filled out from reference TRBV13 and TRBJ2-3, the complete variable domain reads AAGVIQSPRHLIKEKRETATLKCYPIPRHDTVYWYQQGPGQDPQFLISFYEKMQSDKGSIPDRFSAQQFSDYHSELNMSSLELGDSALYFCASSSWPSTDTQYFGPGTRLTVL.

The rearrangement uses TRBV5-1 and TRBJ1-5, with D possibly matching TRBD1 (6 bases). The ends were cut back, 4 bases at V and 4 bases at J, with 9 bases in the middle. There are 13 residues in the CDR3. Germline CDR1 and CDR2: SGHRS and YFSETQ. For the CDR3, the DNA is TGCGCCAGCAGCCAGGGGCCTAATCAGCCCCAGCATTTT. Translated, it gives CASSQGPNQPQHF.

CDR3 in DNA: TGCAGCGTTGAAGATCTTTTTATTTGGACAGGGGAACGTGGCTACACCTTC. It translates to CSVEDLFIWTGERGYTF. The chain uses TRBV29-1 and TRBJ1-2; 9 bases are a match to TRBD1. Germline loops: CDR1 SQVTM, CDR2 ANQGSEA. The J segment lost 7 bases and the V segment lost 0 bases, leaving 15 bases of the junction unmatched. This CDR3 is 17 amino acids long.

The chain carries TRBV6-1 and TRBJ2-3; 7 bases fit TRBD2. Trimming cost V 8 bases and J 0 bases; bases outside gene matches: 5. From germline, CDR1 is MNHNS and CDR2 SASEGT. This CDR3 contains 14 residues. CDR3: CASGERGSTDTQYF. DNA of the CDR3: TGTGCCAGCGGAGAGCGGGGTAGCACAGATACGCAGTATTTT.

The genes are TRBV7-2 and TRBJ1-2; 7 bases are a match to TRBD1. Trimming cost V 4 bases and J 5 bases; bases outside gene matches: 10. Germline V CDR1 and CDR2: SGHTA, FQGNSA. The CDR3 has 15 residues. In DNA form, the CDR3 reads TGTGCCAGCAGCTCCTACATCACAGGGGAGTATGGCTACACCTTC. This codes for CASSSYITGEYGYTF.